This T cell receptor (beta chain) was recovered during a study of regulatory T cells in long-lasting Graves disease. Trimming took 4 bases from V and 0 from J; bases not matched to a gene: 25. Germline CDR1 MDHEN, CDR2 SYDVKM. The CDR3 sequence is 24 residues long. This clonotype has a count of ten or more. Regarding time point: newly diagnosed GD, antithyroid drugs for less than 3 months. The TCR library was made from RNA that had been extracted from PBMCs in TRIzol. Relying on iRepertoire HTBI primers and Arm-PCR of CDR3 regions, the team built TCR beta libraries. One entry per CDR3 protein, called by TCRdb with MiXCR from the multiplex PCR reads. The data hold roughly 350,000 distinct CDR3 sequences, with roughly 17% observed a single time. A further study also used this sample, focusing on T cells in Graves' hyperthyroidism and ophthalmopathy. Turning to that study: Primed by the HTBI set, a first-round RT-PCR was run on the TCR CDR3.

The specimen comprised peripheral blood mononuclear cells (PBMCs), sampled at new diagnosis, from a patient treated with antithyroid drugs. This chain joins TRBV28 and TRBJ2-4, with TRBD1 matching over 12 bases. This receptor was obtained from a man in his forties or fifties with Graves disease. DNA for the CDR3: TGTGCCAGCAGTTCGCAAAGGAGGGACAGGGGGCCAGAGGGTGCAGCCTTAGCCAAAAACATTCAGTACTTC. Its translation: CASSSQRRDRGPEGAALAKNIQYF.